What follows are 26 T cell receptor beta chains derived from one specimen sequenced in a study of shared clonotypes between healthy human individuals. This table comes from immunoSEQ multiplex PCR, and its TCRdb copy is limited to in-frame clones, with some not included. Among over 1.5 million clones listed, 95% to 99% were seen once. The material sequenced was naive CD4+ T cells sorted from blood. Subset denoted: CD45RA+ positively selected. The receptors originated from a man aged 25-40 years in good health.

The CDR3 reads CASSLVQGPSYEQYF. In nucleotides, the CDR3 is TGCGCCAGCAGCTTGGTCCAGGGTCCCTCCTACGAGCAGTACTTC. The rearrangement uses TRBV5-1 and TRBJ2-7, with D tentatively TRBD1 (5 bases). From germline, CDR1 is SGHRS and CDR2 YFSETQ. CDR3 length: 15 residues. V was pared by 0 bases and J by 0 bases, with 10 bases between.

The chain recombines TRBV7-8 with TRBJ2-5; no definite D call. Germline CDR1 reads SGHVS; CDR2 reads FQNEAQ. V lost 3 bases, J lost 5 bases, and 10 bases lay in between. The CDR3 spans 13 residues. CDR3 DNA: TGTGCCAGCAGCTTCCCGGGCGTCGAGACCCAGTACTTC. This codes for CASSFPGVETQYF.

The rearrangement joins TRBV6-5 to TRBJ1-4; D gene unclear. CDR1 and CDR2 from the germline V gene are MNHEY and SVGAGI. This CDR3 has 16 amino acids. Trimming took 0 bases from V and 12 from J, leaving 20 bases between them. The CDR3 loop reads CASSYSIRRPLKELFF. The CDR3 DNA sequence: TGTGCCAGCAGTTACTCGATAAGAAGGCCCTTAAAGGAACTGTTTTTT.

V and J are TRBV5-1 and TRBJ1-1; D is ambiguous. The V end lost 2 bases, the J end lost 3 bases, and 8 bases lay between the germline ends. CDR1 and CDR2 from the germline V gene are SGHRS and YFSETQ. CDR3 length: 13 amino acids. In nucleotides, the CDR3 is TGCGCCAGCAGCTTAACCCCTGACACTGAAGCTTTCTTT. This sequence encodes CASSLTPDTEAFF.

CDR3 DNA: TGTGCCAGCACCAGAAAGCCGGCTAGCAGTACAGATGAGCAGTTCTTC. The encoded protein is CASTRKPASSTDEQFF. The chain recombines TRBV25-1 with TRBJ2-1, with D perhaps matching TRBD2 (5 bases). Between the trimmed V and J ends, which lost 7 bases and 8 bases, there was a span of 24 bases. This CDR3 spans 16 amino acids. Per germline, CDR1 MGHDK and CDR2 SYGVNS.

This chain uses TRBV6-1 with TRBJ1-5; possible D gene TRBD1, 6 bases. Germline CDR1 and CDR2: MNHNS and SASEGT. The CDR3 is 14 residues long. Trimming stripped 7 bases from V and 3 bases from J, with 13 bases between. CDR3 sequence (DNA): TGTGCCAGCACTTACAGGGCTTCCAATCAGCCCCAGCATTTT. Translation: CASTYRASNQPQHF.

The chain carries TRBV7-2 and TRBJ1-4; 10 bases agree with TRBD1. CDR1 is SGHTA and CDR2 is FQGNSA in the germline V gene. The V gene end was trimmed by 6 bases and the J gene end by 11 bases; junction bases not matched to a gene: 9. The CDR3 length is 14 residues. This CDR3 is CASRSGTGERKLFF. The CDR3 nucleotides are TGTGCCAGCAGATCCGGGACAGGGGAGCGGAAACTGTTTTTT.

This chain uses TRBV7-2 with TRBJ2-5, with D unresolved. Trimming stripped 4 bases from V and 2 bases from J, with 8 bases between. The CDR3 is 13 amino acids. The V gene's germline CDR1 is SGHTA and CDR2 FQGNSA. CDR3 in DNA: TGTGCCAGCAGCTGGTCAAAACAAGAGACCCAGTACTTC. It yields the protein CASSWSKQETQYF.

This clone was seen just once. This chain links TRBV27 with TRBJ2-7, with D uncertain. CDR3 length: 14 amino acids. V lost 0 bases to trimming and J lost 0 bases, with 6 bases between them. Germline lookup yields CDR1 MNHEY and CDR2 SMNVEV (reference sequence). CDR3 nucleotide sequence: TGTGCCAGCAGTTTATCCGATCCCTCCTACGAGCAGTACTTC. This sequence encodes CASSLSDPSYEQYF.

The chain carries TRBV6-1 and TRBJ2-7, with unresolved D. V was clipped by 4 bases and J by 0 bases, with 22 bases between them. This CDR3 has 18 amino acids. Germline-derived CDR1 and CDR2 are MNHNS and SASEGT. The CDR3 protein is CASSGAGSRPTISYEQYF. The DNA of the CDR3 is TGTGCCAGCAGTGGCGCCGGGTCCCGACCTACTATCTCCTACGAGCAGTACTTC.

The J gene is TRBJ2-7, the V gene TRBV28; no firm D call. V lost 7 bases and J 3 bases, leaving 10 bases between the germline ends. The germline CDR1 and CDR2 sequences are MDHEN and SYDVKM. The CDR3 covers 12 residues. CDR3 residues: CASTSPIYEQYF. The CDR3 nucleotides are TGTGCCAGCACCTCCCCCATCTACGAGCAGTACTTC. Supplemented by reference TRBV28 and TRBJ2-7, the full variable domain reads DVKVTQSSRYLVKRTGEKVFLECVQDMDHENMFWYRQDPGLGLRLIYFSYDVKMKEKGDIPEGYSVSREKKERFSLILESASTNQTSMYLCASTSPIYEQYFGPGTRLTVT.

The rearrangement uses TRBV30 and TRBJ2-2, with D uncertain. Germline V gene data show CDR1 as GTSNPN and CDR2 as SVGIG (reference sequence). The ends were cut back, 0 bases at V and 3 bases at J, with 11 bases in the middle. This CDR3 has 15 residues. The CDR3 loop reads CAWSVRVGDTGELFF. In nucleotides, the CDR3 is TGTGCCTGGAGTGTACGGGTAGGAGACACCGGGGAGCTGTTTTTT.

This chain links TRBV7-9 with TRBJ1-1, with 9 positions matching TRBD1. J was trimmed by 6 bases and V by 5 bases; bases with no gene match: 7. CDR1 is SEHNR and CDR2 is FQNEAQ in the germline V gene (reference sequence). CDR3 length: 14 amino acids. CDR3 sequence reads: CASSPGQGKSEAFF. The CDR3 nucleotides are TGTGCCAGCAGCCCCGGACAGGGGAAATCTGAAGCTTTCTTT.

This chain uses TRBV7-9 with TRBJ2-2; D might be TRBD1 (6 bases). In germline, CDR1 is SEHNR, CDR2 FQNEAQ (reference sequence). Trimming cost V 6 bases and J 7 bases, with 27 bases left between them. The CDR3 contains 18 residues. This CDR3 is CASRIALHPEDRSGELFF. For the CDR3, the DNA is TGTGCCAGCAGAATAGCGTTGCATCCGGAGGACAGAAGCGGGGAGCTGTTTTTT.

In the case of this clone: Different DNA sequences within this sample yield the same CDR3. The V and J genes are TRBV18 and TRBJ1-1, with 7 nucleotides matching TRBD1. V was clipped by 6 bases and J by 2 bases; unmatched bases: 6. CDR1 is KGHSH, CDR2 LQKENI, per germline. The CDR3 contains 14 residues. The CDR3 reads CASSPGTENTEAFF. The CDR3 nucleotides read TGTGCCAGCTCCCCGGGGACAGAAAACACTGAAGCTTTCTTT.

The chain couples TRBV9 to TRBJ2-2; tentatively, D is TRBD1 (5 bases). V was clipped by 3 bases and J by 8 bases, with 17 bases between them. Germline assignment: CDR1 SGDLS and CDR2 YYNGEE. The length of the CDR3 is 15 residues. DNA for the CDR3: TGTGCCAGCAGCGACCAGGGCCCCGGCGCGGGGGAGCTGTTTTTT. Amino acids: CASSDQGPGAGELFF.

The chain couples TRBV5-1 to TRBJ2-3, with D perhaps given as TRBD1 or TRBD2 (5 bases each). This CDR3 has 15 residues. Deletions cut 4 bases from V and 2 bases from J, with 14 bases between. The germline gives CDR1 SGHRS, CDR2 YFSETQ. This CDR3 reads CASSPRDDSTDTQYF. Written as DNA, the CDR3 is TGCGCCAGCAGCCCTCGGGACGACTCCACAGATACGCAGTATTTT.

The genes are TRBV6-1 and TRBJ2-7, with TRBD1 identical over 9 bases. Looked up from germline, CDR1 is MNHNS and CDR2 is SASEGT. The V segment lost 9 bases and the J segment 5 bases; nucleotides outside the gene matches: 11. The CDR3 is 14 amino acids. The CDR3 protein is CASLRLTGGDEQYF. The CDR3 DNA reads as TGTGCCAGTCTGAGGTTGACAGGGGGGGACGAGCAGTACTTC.

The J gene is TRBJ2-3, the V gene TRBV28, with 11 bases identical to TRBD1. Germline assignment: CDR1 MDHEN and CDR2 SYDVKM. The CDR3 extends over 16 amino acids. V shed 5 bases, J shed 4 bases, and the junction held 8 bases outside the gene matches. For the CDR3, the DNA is TGTGCCAGCAGTCACTATGGACAGGGGGCTCCAGATACGCAGTATTTT. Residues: CASSHYGQGAPDTQYF.

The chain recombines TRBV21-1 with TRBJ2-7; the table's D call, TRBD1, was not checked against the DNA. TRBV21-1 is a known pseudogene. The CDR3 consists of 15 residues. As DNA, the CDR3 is TGTGCCAGCAGCAAACCTGGACAGAAAGTCTACGAGCAGTACTTC. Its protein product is CASSKPGQKVYEQYF.

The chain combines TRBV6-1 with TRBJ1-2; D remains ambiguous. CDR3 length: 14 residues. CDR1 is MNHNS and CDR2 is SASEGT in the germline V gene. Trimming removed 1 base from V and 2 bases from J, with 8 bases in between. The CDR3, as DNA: TGTGCCAGCAGTGAAGTTCGGGGAAACTATGGCTACACCTTC. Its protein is CASSEVRGNYGYTF.

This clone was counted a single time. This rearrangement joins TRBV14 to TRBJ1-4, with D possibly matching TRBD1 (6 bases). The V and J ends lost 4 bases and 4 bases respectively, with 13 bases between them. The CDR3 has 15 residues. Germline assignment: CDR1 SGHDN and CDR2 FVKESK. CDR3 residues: CASSLYGGLNEKLFF. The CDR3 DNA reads TGTGCCAGCAGCCTTTATGGGGGCCTTAATGAAAAACTGTTTTTT.

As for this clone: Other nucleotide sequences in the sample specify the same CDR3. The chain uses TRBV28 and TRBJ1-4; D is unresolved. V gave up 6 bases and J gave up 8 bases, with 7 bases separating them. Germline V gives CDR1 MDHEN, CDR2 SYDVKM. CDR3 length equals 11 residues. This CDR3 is CASSSLEKLFF. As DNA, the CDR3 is TGTGCCAGCAGCTCTCTCGAAAAACTGTTTTTT.

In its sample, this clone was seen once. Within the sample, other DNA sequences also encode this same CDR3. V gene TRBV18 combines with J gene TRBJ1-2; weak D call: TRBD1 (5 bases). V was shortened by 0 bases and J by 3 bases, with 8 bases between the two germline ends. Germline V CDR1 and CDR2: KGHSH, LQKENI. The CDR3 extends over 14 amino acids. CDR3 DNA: TGTGCCAGCTCACCACCCCCGGGGGACTATGGCTACACCTTC. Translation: CASSPPPGDYGYTF.

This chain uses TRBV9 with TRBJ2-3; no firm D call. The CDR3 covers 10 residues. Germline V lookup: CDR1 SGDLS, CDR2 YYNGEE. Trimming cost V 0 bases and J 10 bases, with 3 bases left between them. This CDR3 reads CASSVVPQYF. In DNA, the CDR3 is TGTGCCAGCAGCGTAGTCCCGCAGTATTTT.

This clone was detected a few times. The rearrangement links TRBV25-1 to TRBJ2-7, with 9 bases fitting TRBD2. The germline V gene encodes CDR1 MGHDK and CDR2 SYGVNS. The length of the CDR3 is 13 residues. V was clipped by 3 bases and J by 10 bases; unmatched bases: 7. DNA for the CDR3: TGTGCCAGCAGTGATGCTAGCGGGGTATTTCAGTACTTC. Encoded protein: CASSDASGVFQYF.